Shown below are 8 T cell receptor beta chains from a single sample sequenced in a study of OX40 agonist ivuxolimab in advanced cancers. Clones were sequenced by immunoSEQ multiplex PCR, and TCRdb holds only the in-frame ones, with some missing. The sample lists some 100,000 clones; just over 85% were seen once. This sample comprised CD4+ or CD8+ T cells sorted from blood, obtained in a trial of the OX40 agonist ivuxolimab. The receptors derive from an adult with an advanced solid tumor such as melanoma, head and neck, liver or kidney cancer.

The V and J genes are TRBV7-2 and TRBJ2-1; 9 nucleotides match TRBD2. The CDR3 is made up of 17 amino acids. V was pared by 3 bases and J by 6 bases, with 12 bases of the junction left unmatched. CDR1 and CDR2 from the germline V gene are SGHTA and FQGNSA. For the CDR3, the DNA is TGTGCCAGCAGCTTCCGGGGGCTAGCGGGAAGGGGCAATGAGCAGTTCTTC. Amino acid sequence: CASSFRGLAGRGNEQFF.

The gene calls are TRBV28 and TRBJ1-2, with 8 bases matching TRBD1. Germline V gene data show CDR1 as MDHEN and CDR2 as SYDVKM. This CDR3 comprises 13 residues. The J segment lost 7 bases and the V segment lost 3 bases, leaving 4 bases of the junction unmatched. For the CDR3, the DNA is TGTGCCAGCAGTTTTCAGGGGGCTAGTGGCTACACCTTC. It codes for CASSFQGASGYTF.

The rearrangement joins TRBV15 to TRBJ2-3, with 10 bases that match TRBD2. Germline CDR1 reads LNHNV; CDR2 reads YYDKDF (reference sequence). The CDR3 has 16 residues. The junction had 4 bases not matched to a gene; V was cut back by 1 base and J by 3 bases. The CDR3 loop is CATSRASGSGTDTQYF. The CDR3 DNA follows: TGTGCCACCAGCAGAGCTAGCGGGAGTGGAACAGATACGCAGTATTTT.

V usage is TRBV5-8 and J usage is TRBJ1-5; 9 bases map to TRBD1. This CDR3 is 14 amino acids long. Germline V gene data show CDR1 as SGHTS and CDR2 as YDEGEE. Unmatched junction bases numbered 7, after V lost 5 bases and J lost 7 bases. Written as DNA, the CDR3 is TGTGCCAGCAGTACAGACAGGGGGGGGCAGCCCCAGCATTTT. Translation: CASSTDRGGQPQHF.

The V call is TRBV6-1, the J call TRBJ2-7, with D uncertain. In germline, CDR1 is MNHNS, CDR2 SASEGT. The CDR3 length is 12 residues. The germline V and J ends were trimmed by 6 bases and 7 bases, with 13 bases remaining between them. CDR3 nucleotide sequence: TGTGCCAGCAGCCCCAGACGTATGGAGCAGTACTTC. It is translated as CASSPRRMEQYF.

This clone was recorded a few times. The chain combines TRBV11-2 with TRBJ2-7, with a possible D match to TRBD1 (6 bases). The CDR3 is 16 amino acids. CDR1 is SGHAT and CDR2 is FQNNGV in the germline V gene. Trimming removed 0 bases from V and 4 bases from J, with 16 bases in between. The CDR3 bases are TGTGCCAGCAGCTTAGATCGAAGGACAGTGGGATACGAGCAGTACTTC. This translates into CASSLDRRTVGYEQYF.

This chain uses TRBV18 with TRBJ1-5; 7 nucleotides line up with TRBD1. This CDR3 contains 15 residues. The V gene end was trimmed by 5 bases and the J gene end by 0 bases; junction bases not matched to a gene: 4. Germline values: CDR1 KGHSH, CDR2 LQKENI. The DNA for the CDR3 is TGTGCCAGCTCAAGGGGGCACAATAGCAATCAGCCCCAGCATTTT. It codes for CASSRGHNSNQPQHF. Looking up the rest from reference TRBV18 and TRBJ1-5 gives the full variable domain: NAGVMQNPRHLVRRRGQEARLRCSPMKGHSHVYWYRQLPEEGLKFMVYLQKENIIDESGMPKERFSAEFPKEGPSILRIQQVVRGDSAAYFCASSRGHNSNQPQHFGDGTRLSIL.

The V call is TRBV11-2, the J call TRBJ2-2; 10 positions agree with TRBD2. Germline values: CDR1 SGHAT, CDR2 FQNNGV. This CDR3 region has 16 residues. J lost 8 bases, V lost 3 bases, and 9 bases had no gene match. The CDR3 protein is CASSLGLAGVSGELFF. DNA of the CDR3: TGTGCCAGCAGCTTGGGGCTAGCGGGAGTCTCGGGGGAGCTGTTTTTT.